Listed below are T cell receptor beta chains from one sample, sequenced in a study of immune cell composition in non-small cell lung cancer. Libraries were prepared by immunoSEQ multiplex PCR; TCRdb keeps only in-frame clonotypes and omits some of them. Among roughly 8,300 clones listed, about 80% were seen once. The sequenced sample consisted of lung tumor tissue. Receptor source: a human donor with non-small cell lung cancer. CDR3s include the opening cysteine and the closing phenylalanine or tryptophan. Each record gives: clone size, J gene, D gene, V gene, CDR3 DNA, CDR3 protein. The D gene is left open where the match is weak. Some rows mark clone size as missing; the rest say once, few, many or name a class of expanded clone.

size: NA
J: TRBJ1-1
D: TRBD1
V: TRBV4-1
DNA: TGCGCCAGCAGCTTTGCAGGGGGGAACACTGAAGCTTTCTTT
CDR3: CASSFAGGNTEAFF

size: NA
J: TRBJ2-2
D: NA
V: TRBV7-3
DNA: TGTGCCAGCAGCCCCACCGGGACCATAAACACCGGGGAGCTGTTTTTT
CDR3: CASSPTGTINTGELFF

size: NA
J: TRBJ2-1
D: NA
V: TRBV5-1
DNA: TGCGCCAGCAGCAAACAGGCTGAAGGCATCTACAATGAGCAGTTCTTC
CDR3: CASSKQAEGIYNEQFF

size: NA
J: TRBJ1-2
D: TRBD1
V: TRBV6-5
DNA: TGTGCCAGCAGTGCCCAGGGGGGGCCTAACTATGGCTACACCTTC
CDR3: CASSAQGGPNYGYTF

size: NA
J: TRBJ1-2
D: TRBD1
V: TRBV6-5
DNA: TGTGCCAGCACCACCATACAGGGGTCTAACTATGGCTACACCTTC
CDR3: CASTTIQGSNYGYTF

size: NA
J: TRBJ2-7
D: NA
V: TRBV9
DNA: TGTGCCAGCAGCGTAGCACTGTATAGCCACGAGCAGTACTTC
CDR3: CASSVALYSHEQYF

size: NA
J: TRBJ1-6
D: NA
V: TRBV9
DNA: TGTGCCAGCGGGCGGTATAATTCACCCCTCCACTTT
CDR3: CASGRYNSPLHF

size: few
J: TRBJ2-5
D: NA
V: TRBV7-8
DNA: TGTGCCAGCAGCTTTCCTGGGGAAGAGACCCAGTACTTC
CDR3: CASSFPGEETQYF

size: few
J: TRBJ1-6
D: NA
V: TRBV2
DNA: TGTGCCAGCACAAGGGTTGTGAATTCACCCCTCCACTTT
CDR3: CASTRVVNSPLHF

size: few
J: TRBJ1-2
D: NA
V: TRBV28
DNA: TGTGCCAGCAGTTTTTATCGGTATGGCTACACCTTC
CDR3: CASSFYRYGYTF

size: NA
J: TRBJ1-3
D: NA
V: TRBV28
DNA: TGTGCCAGCAGCCCCCCCCAGTCGGGGGGCTCTGGAAACACCATATATTTT
CDR3: CASSPPQSGGSGNTIYF

size: NA
J: TRBJ2-3
D: TRBD2
V: TRBV5-1
DNA: TGCGCCAGCAGCCCCCCCACTAGCGGGGCCACAGATACGCAGTATTTT
CDR3: CASSPPTSGATDTQYF

size: NA
J: TRBJ2-7
D: NA
V: TRBV11-2
DNA: TGTGCCAGCAGCTTAGCAGCGGGTAGCGCTCCGGGCGAGCAGTACTTC
CDR3: CASSLAAGSAPGEQYF

size: NA
J: TRBJ2-1
D: TRBD2
V: TRBV13
DNA: TGTGCCAGCAGCTACCATAGCGGGAATGAGCAGTTCTTC
CDR3: CASSYHSGNEQFF

size: NA
J: TRBJ2-1
D: TRBD2
V: TRBV18
DNA: TGTGCCAGCTTCCCTCCGTCGGGCGGGGGGTCCAATGAGCAGTTCTTC
CDR3: CASFPPSGGGSNEQFF

size: few
J: TRBJ1-1
D: NA
V: TRBV7-9
DNA: TGTGCCAGCAGCTCGGACGCGGGAGAGTTAACTGAAGCTTTCTTT
CDR3: CASSSDAGELTEAFF

size: NA
J: TRBJ2-2
D: NA
V: TRBV6-1
DNA: TGTGCCAGCAGTAGAGGGGAGCTGTTTTTT
CDR3: CASSRGELFF

size: NA
J: TRBJ2-3
D: NA
V: TRBV9
DNA: TGTGCCAGCAGCTTCCGGCCCACAGATACGCAGTATTTT
CDR3: CASSFRPTDTQYF

size: NA
J: TRBJ1-3
D: NA
V: TRBV11-2
DNA: TGTGCCAGCAGCCCAGAAAACACCATATATTTT
CDR3: CASSPENTIYF

size: NA
J: TRBJ2-3
D: NA
V: TRBV6-5
DNA: TGTGCCAGCTTATCCACGGACTCCTCATTCGGTACGCAGTATTTT
CDR3: CASLSTDSSFGTQYF

size: few
J: TRBJ2-1
D: NA
V: TRBV19
DNA: TGTGCCAGTAGTATAGGGAGGAATGAGCAGTTCTTC
CDR3: CASSIGRNEQFF

size: NA
J: TRBJ1-5
D: NA
V: TRBV6-1
DNA: TGTGCCAGCAGTGAAGCGCCGGGGATGGGTCAGCCCCAGCATTTT
CDR3: CASSEAPGMGQPQHF

size: NA
J: TRBJ1-1
D: TRBD1
V: TRBV5-1
DNA: TGCGCCAGCAGCTACAGGGGGCGGGGCACTGAAGCTTTCTTT
CDR3: CASSYRGRGTEAFF

size: NA
J: TRBJ1-2
D: NA
V: TRBV29-1
DNA: TGCAGCGTCGCAGACAGCAGCTATGGCTACACCTTC
CDR3: CSVADSSYGYTF

size: NA
J: TRBJ2-6
D: NA
V: TRBV14
DNA: TGTGCCAGCAGCCGAGGTGAGGGGTATTTTAGGGCCAACGTCCTGACTTTC
CDR3: CASSRGEGYFRANVLTF